This T cell receptor beta chain was profiled in a study of preoperative IRX-2 immunotherapy in early breast cancer. The CDR3 is made up of 13 amino acids. V shed 1 base and J shed 6 bases, with 11 bases lying between them. Germline CDR1 and CDR2: GTSNPN and SVGIG (reference sequence). TCRdb keeps only in-frame clones here, not all; method: immunoSEQ multiplex PCR. The table includes roughly 93,000 clones, roughly 85% detected once. Treatment reported: preoperative locoregional IRX-2 cytokine immunotherapy. The sample here was tumor tissue, taken after IRX-2 immunotherapy. V is TRBV30 and J is TRBJ2-3; TRBD2 might be the D (6 bases). The TCR originated in a human donor with breast cancer. CDR3 coding DNA: TGTGCCTGGAGTGGCCGCGGGGAGGATACGCAGTATTTT. It translates to CAWSGRGEDTQYF.